Listed below are T cell receptor beta chains from one sample, sequenced in a study of blood T cell repertoires in COVID-19. This table comes from immunoSEQ multiplex PCR, and its TCRdb copy is limited to in-frame clones, with some not included. Found here are under 45,000 clones, about 90% of them singletons; the top ten hold 1% to 1.5%. Sequencing was carried out using peripheral blood. These receptors came from a woman aged 35 to 49 with acute or convalescent COVID-19. Each CDR3 is given with its conserved first and last residue. Each record gives: CDR3 protein, CDR3 DNA, D gene, clone size, J gene, V gene. A D gene is named only where the DNA matches it firmly. Only part of the rows carry a size: once, few, many, or a class if the clone is expanded.

CDR3aa: CASSVEENTEAFF; CDR3nt: TGTGCCAGCAGTGTAGAGGAGAACACTGAAGCTTTCTTT; d_gene: -; abundance: -; j_gene: TRBJ1-1; v_gene: TRBV2
CDR3aa: CASSLSIERAYGYTF; CDR3nt: TGTGCCAGCAGCCTAAGCATTGAGAGGGCCTATGGCTACACCTTC; d_gene: -; abundance: once; j_gene: TRBJ1-2; v_gene: TRBV14
CDR3aa: CASSSQGTIDTQYF; CDR3nt: TGTGCCAGCAGCTCCCAGGGGACTATAGATACGCAGTATTTT; d_gene: -; abundance: -; j_gene: TRBJ2-3; v_gene: TRBV7-3
CDR3aa: CARSYQGHQPQHF; CDR3nt: TGTGCCAGAAGCTACCAGGGGCATCAGCCCCAGCATTTT; d_gene: -; abundance: -; j_gene: TRBJ1-5; v_gene: TRBV5-3
CDR3aa: CASSLGGRVDEKLFF; CDR3nt: TGCGCCAGCAGCTTGGGGGGCAGAGTTGATGAAAAACTGTTTTTT; d_gene: -; abundance: -; j_gene: TRBJ1-4; v_gene: TRBV5-1
CDR3aa: CASSLVTGTALSYEQYF; CDR3nt: TGCGCCAGCAGCTTGGTTACCGGGACAGCTCTTTCCTACGAGCAGTACTTC; d_gene: TRBD1; abundance: -; j_gene: TRBJ2-7; v_gene: TRBV5-1
CDR3aa: CASTIHRGGNNEQFF; CDR3nt: TGCGCCAGCACCATTCACCGGGGGGGGAACAATGAGCAGTTCTTC; d_gene: TRBD2; abundance: -; j_gene: TRBJ2-1; v_gene: TRBV10-1
CDR3aa: CASSRLGTEFIEAFF; CDR3nt: TGTGCCAGCAGCCGCCTCGGGACAGAGTTTATTGAAGCTTTCTTT; d_gene: TRBD1; abundance: -; j_gene: TRBJ1-1; v_gene: TRBV14
CDR3aa: CASSAAGTGGGEQYF; CDR3nt: TGTGCCAGCAGCGCAGCCGGGACAGGGGGAGGCGAGCAGTACTTC; d_gene: TRBD1; abundance: -; j_gene: TRBJ2-7; v_gene: TRBV9
CDR3aa: CASRIDRDTEAFF; CDR3nt: TGTGCCAGCAGAATTGACAGGGACACTGAAGCTTTCTTT; d_gene: TRBD1; abundance: -; j_gene: TRBJ1-1; v_gene: TRBV12-3/TRBV12-4
CDR3aa: CASSLDGTGPSNEQFF; CDR3nt: TGTGCCAGCAGCTTAGATGGGACAGGCCCCTCCAATGAGCAGTTCTTC; d_gene: TRBD1; abundance: -; j_gene: TRBJ2-1; v_gene: TRBV11-3
CDR3aa: CASSLTGRFTDTQYF; CDR3nt: TGTGCCAGCAGCTTAACAGGGAGATTCACAGATACGCAGTATTTT; d_gene: -; abundance: -; j_gene: TRBJ2-3; v_gene: TRBV11-3
CDR3aa: CASSFGLAGRYNEQFF; CDR3nt: TGCGCCAGCAGCTTTGGACTAGCGGGGAGATACAATGAGCAGTTCTTC; d_gene: TRBD2; abundance: few; j_gene: TRBJ2-1; v_gene: TRBV5-1
CDR3aa: CASSTETGINYGYTF; CDR3nt: TGTGCCAGCAGTACCGAGACAGGGATTAACTATGGCTACACCTTC; d_gene: TRBD1; abundance: -; j_gene: TRBJ1-2; v_gene: TRBV28
CDR3aa: CASSLDSRNEKLFF; CDR3nt: TGTGCCAGCAGCCTGGACAGTCGTAATGAAAAACTGTTTTTT; d_gene: -; abundance: -; j_gene: TRBJ1-4; v_gene: TRBV7-9
CDR3aa: CASSRQTGEENEQYF; CDR3nt: TGTGCCAGCAGCCGACAGACAGGGGAGGAAAACGAGCAGTACTTC; d_gene: TRBD1; abundance: -; j_gene: TRBJ2-7; v_gene: TRBV4-2
CDR3aa: CATREGREHEKLFF; CDR3nt: TGTGCCACTAGGGAGGGCAGGGAACATGAAAAACTGTTTTTT; d_gene: -; abundance: once; j_gene: TRBJ1-4; v_gene: TRBV6-6
CDR3aa: CASSVGDMAGGLETQYF; CDR3nt: TGTGCCAGCAGCGTGGGGGATATGGCGGGAGGGCTTGAGACCCAGTACTTC; d_gene: TRBD2; abundance: -; j_gene: TRBJ2-5; v_gene: TRBV9
CDR3aa: CASGLVLSGRENEQFF; CDR3nt: TGTGCTAGTGGTTTGGTACTGAGCGGGAGGGAGAATGAGCAGTTCTTC; d_gene: TRBD2; abundance: -; j_gene: TRBJ2-1; v_gene: TRBV12-5
CDR3aa: CASSFRLAGDNEQFF; CDR3nt: TGTGCCAGCAGTTTTAGACTAGCGGGAGACAATGAGCAGTTCTTC; d_gene: TRBD2; abundance: -; j_gene: TRBJ2-1; v_gene: TRBV28
CDR3aa: CASSIGQGGNTEAFF; CDR3nt: TGTGCCAGTAGTATAGGACAGGGGGGGAACACTGAAGCTTTCTTT; d_gene: TRBD1; abundance: -; j_gene: TRBJ1-1; v_gene: TRBV19
CDR3aa: CASSLGGLTEAFF; CDR3nt: TGTGCCAGCAGTTTGGGGGGGCTGACTGAAGCTTTCTTT; d_gene: -; abundance: -; j_gene: TRBJ1-1; v_gene: TRBV12-3/TRBV12-4
CDR3aa: CASQKEGARGQPQHF; CDR3nt: TGTGCCAGCCAGAAGGAGGGGGCACGAGGTCAGCCCCAGCATTTT; d_gene: TRBD1; abundance: -; j_gene: TRBJ1-5; v_gene: TRBV27
CDR3aa: CASSKGTGLTNEKLFF; CDR3nt: TGTGCCAGCAGCAAAGGGACAGGATTAACTAATGAAAAACTGTTTTTT; d_gene: TRBD1; abundance: -; j_gene: TRBJ1-4; v_gene: TRBV3-1/TRBV3-2
CDR3aa: CASSQLPPAEFDGYTF; CDR3nt: TGTGCCAGTAGCCAACTACCACCTGCGGAGTTTGATGGCTACACCTTC; d_gene: -; abundance: once; j_gene: TRBJ1-2; v_gene: TRBV19
CDR3aa: CASSSRTSGGAGTGELFF; CDR3nt: TGTGCCAGCAGCTCCCGGACTAGCGGGGGGGCAGGGACCGGGGAGCTGTTTTTT; d_gene: TRBD2; abundance: -; j_gene: TRBJ2-2; v_gene: TRBV7-7
CDR3aa: CASSLGAGGPTYEQYF; CDR3nt: TGTGCCAGCAGCTTAGGGGCGGGAGGGCCAACCTACGAGCAGTACTTC; d_gene: TRBD2; abundance: -; j_gene: TRBJ2-7; v_gene: TRBV11-3
CDR3aa: CASSPRGTSGSNEQFF; CDR3nt: TGTGCCAGCAGCCCCAGAGGGACTAGCGGGAGCAATGAGCAGTTCTTC; d_gene: TRBD2; abundance: -; j_gene: TRBJ2-1; v_gene: TRBV7-9
CDR3aa: CASSLLGGSYSGNQPQHF; CDR3nt: TGTGCCAGCAGTTTATTAGGGGGCTCGTATTCGGGCAATCAGCCCCAGCATTTT; d_gene: TRBD1; abundance: -; j_gene: TRBJ1-5; v_gene: TRBV27
CDR3aa: CASSYPLGGGYTF; CDR3nt: TGTGCCAGCAGTTACCCCTTGGGCGGGGGCTACACCTTC; d_gene: -; abundance: -; j_gene: TRBJ1-2; v_gene: TRBV6-2/TRBV6-3
CDR3aa: CASSPREQGNYGYTF; CDR3nt: TGTGCCAGCTCACCACGAGAACAGGGGAACTATGGCTACACCTTC; d_gene: TRBD1; abundance: -; j_gene: TRBJ1-2; v_gene: TRBV18
CDR3aa: CSVGNRDRLFGYTF; CDR3nt: TGCAGCGTTGGGAACCGGGACAGGTTATTTGGCTACACCTTC; d_gene: TRBD1; abundance: few; j_gene: TRBJ1-2; v_gene: TRBV29-1
CDR3aa: CASSKRAVGGQYEQYF; CDR3nt: TGTGCCAGCAGCAAAAGGGCCGTAGGGGGACAGTACGAGCAGTACTTC; d_gene: -; abundance: -; j_gene: TRBJ2-7; v_gene: TRBV21-1
CDR3aa: CASSERGGGAGNIQYF; CDR3nt: TGCGCCAGCAGTGAGAGGGGCGGGGGGGCCGGAAACATTCAGTACTTC; d_gene: TRBD2; abundance: -; j_gene: TRBJ2-4; v_gene: TRBV10-2
CDR3aa: CASSSRTLINRDRGLGEQYF; CDR3nt: TGTGCCAGCAGTTCTCGTACACTAATTAACCGGGACAGGGGACTTGGCGAGCAGTACTTC; d_gene: TRBD1; abundance: -; j_gene: TRBJ2-7; v_gene: TRBV6-2/TRBV6-3
CDR3aa: CASSLSPSSPLHF; CDR3nt: TGTGCCAGCAGCTTGTCTCCCAGTTCACCCCTCCACTTT; d_gene: -; abundance: few; j_gene: TRBJ1-6; v_gene: TRBV5-4
CDR3aa: CASSPTRWSPYGYTF; CDR3nt: TGTGCCAGCAGCCCGACCCGATGGAGCCCCTATGGCTACACCTTC; d_gene: -; abundance: -; j_gene: TRBJ1-2; v_gene: TRBV3-1/TRBV3-2
CDR3aa: CATYGGDGYTF; CDR3nt: TGTGCCACCTACGGCGGGGATGGCTACACCTTC; d_gene: -; abundance: -; j_gene: TRBJ1-2; v_gene: TRBV10-3
CDR3aa: CASSWEGQGGYGYTF; CDR3nt: TGTGCCAGCAGTTGGGAGGGACAGGGCGGCTATGGCTACACCTTC; d_gene: TRBD1; abundance: -; j_gene: TRBJ1-2; v_gene: TRBV28